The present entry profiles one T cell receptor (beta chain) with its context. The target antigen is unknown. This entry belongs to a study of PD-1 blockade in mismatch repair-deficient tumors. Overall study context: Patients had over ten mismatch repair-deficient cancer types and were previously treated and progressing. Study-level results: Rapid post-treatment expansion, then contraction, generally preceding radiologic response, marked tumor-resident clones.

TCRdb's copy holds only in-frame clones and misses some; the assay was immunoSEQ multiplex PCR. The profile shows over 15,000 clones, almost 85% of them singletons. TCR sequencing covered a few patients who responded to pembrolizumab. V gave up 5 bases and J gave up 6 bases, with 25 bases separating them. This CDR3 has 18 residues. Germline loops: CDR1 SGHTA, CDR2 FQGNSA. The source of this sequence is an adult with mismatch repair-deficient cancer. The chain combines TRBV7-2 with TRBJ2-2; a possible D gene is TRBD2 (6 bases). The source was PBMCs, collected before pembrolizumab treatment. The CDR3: CASSSRPGTFSAPGELFF. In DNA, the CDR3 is TGTGCCAGCAGCAGTCGTCCCGGGACTTTTTCCGCCCCCGGGGAGCTGTTTTTT.